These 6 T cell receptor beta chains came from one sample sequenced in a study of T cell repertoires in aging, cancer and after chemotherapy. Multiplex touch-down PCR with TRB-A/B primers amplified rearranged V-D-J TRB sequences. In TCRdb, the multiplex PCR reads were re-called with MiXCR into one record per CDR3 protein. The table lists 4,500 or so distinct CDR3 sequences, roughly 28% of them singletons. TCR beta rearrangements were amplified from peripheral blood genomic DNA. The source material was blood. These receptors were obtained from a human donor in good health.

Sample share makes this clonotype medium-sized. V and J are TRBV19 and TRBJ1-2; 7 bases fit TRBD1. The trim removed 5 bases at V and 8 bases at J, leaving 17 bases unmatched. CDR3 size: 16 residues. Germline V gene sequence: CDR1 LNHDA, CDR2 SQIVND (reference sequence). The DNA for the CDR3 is TGTGCCAGTAGTCGGTCAAGAAGACAGGGAGCTTCGGGCTACACCTTC. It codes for CASSRSRRQGASGYTF. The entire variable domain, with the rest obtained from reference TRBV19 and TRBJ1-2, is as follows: DGGITQSPKYLFRKEGQNVTLSCEQNLNHDAMYWYRQDPGQGLRLIYYSQIVNDFQKGDIAEGYSVSREKKESFPLTVTSAQKNPTAFYLCASSRSRRQGASGYTFGSGTRLTVV.

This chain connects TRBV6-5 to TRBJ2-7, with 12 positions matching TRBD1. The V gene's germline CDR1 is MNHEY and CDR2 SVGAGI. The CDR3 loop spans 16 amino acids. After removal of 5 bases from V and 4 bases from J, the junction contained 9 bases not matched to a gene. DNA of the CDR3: TGTGCCAGCAGTGAAACGGGACAGGGGGCAGGTTACGAGCAGTACTTC. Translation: CASSETGQGAGYEQYF.

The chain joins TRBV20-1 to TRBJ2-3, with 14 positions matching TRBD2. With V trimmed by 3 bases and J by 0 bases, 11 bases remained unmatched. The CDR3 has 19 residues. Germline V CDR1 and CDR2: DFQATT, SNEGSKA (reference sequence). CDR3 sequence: CSASVGLAGGPTSTDTQYF. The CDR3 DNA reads TGCAGTGCTAGCGTTGGACTAGCGGGAGGCCCAACTAGCACAGATACGCAGTATTTT.

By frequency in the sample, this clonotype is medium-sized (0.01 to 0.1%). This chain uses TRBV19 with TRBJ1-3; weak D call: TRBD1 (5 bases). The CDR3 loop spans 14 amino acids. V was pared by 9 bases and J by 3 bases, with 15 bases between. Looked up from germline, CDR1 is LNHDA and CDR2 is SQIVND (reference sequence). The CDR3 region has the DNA TGTGCCAGCGTCCGGGACGTAGGTGGAAACACCATATATTTT. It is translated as CASVRDVGGNTIYF.

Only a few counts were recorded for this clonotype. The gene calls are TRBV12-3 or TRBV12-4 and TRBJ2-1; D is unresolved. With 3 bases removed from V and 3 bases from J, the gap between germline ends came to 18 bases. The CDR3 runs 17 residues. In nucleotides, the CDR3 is TGTGCCAGCAGTTTCCGAGTTTCTCTCTCGAGCTACAATGAGCAGTTCTTC. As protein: CASSFRVSLSSYNEQFF.

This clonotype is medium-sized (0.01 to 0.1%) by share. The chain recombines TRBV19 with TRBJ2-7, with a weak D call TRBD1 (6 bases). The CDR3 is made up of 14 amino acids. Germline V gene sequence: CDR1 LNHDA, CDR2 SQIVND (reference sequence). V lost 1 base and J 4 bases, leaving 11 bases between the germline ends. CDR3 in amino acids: CASSIGGRGYEQYF. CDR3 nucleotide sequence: TGTGCCAGTAGTATAGGAGGCAGGGGATACGAGCAGTACTTC.